The T cell receptor beta chain described here comes from a study of blood T cell repertoires in COVID-19. Study context: The samples span acute and convalescent COVID-19 from the United States, Italy and Spain. T cells, B-cell-depleted T cells, or PBMCs provided the cDNA or gDNA that served as material.

Study processing details: Quantification of nucleated cells was approximated via reference gene primer amplification. Repertoires were generated with immunoSEQ multiplex PCR, while TCRdb's copy carries only in-frame clones and drops some. That table gives V, J and clone size, and the DNA gave D and trimming. This sample has about 74,000 clones, with over 85% found just once. CDR3 size: 12 residues. V lost 7 bases and J 2 bases, leaving 5 bases between the germline ends. This TCR was recovered from a human donor in a cohort sampled during active COVID-19. The chain has TRBV12-3 or TRBV12-4 and TRBJ2-2; no clear D gene. Sequencing input: peripheral blood. The CDR3 nucleotides read TGTGCCAGCACCACAAACACCGGGGAGCTGTTTTTT. Protein: CASTTNTGELFF.